This TCR beta chain was sequenced during a study of cytotoxic CD8 clonotypes in ibrutinib-treated CLL. Measured with immunoSEQ multiplex PCR; TCRdb has only the in-frame clones, and not every one. The data show some 200,000 clones, 70% to 75% seen once. Here the sequenced sample was PBMCs, taken after 12 months of ibrutinib treatment. This receptor was obtained from a human donor with chronic lymphocytic leukemia.

This CDR3 is CASSRLAGQNKNIQYF. CDR3 nucleotides: TGTGCCAGCAGCAGACTAGCGGGCCAAAATAAAAACATTCAGTACTTC. V gene TRBV9 combines with J gene TRBJ2-4; 10 bases are a match to TRBD2. The CDR3 extends over 16 amino acids. CDR1 is SGDLS, CDR2 YYNGEE, per germline. V lost 4 bases, J lost 4 bases, and 8 bases stayed unmatched.